The 31 T cell receptor beta chains listed next were all sequenced from one sample in a study of OX40 agonist ivuxolimab in advanced cancers. Assay used: immunoSEQ multiplex PCR; TCRdb lists only in-frame clones, some missing. The sample lists about 57,000 clones; about 80% were seen once. The specimen comprised CD4+ or CD8+ T cells sorted from blood, sampled in a trial of the OX40 agonist ivuxolimab. These receptors all stem from an adult with an advanced solid tumor such as melanoma, head and neck, liver or kidney cancer.

The rearrangement uses TRBV28 and TRBJ2-3; D ambiguous. The germline V and J ends were trimmed by 3 bases and 6 bases, with 10 bases remaining between them. The CDR3 sequence is 13 residues long. Germline loops: CDR1 MDHEN, CDR2 SYDVKM. The CDR3 DNA sequence: TGTGCCAGCAGTTTCCATTCTAAGGATACGCAGTATTTT. Encoded protein: CASSFHSKDTQYF.

The chain combines TRBV6-1 with TRBJ2-1; TRBD2 aligns across 13 bases. Germline CDR1 reads MNHNS; CDR2 reads SASEGT. The V gene end was trimmed by 6 bases and the J gene end by 10 bases; junction bases not matched to a gene: 9. The CDR3 extends over 15 amino acids. The CDR3 nucleotides are TGTGCCAGCAGGCCTACTAGCGGGGGGGCCGGGGAGCAGTTCTTC. This codes for CASRPTSGGAGEQFF.

This clone turned up a few times. This chain connects TRBV19 to TRBJ1-1; D is undetermined. The CDR3 sequence is 12 residues long. The V gene's germline CDR1 is LNHDA and CDR2 SQIVND (reference sequence). V was trimmed by 6 bases and J by 2 bases, leaving 7 bases between them. The CDR3 DNA follows: TGTGCCAGTAGGGGTACAAACACTGAAGCTTTCTTT. Protein product: CASRGTNTEAFF. The whole variable domain, filled in from reference TRBV19 and TRBJ1-1, reads DGGITQSPKYLFRKEGQNVTLSCEQNLNHDAMYWYRQDPGQGLRLIYYSQIVNDFQKGDIAEGYSVSREKKESFPLTVTSAQKNPTAFYLCASRGTNTEAFFGQGTRLTVV.

The chain uses TRBV6-6 and TRBJ2-7, with 11 positions matching TRBD2. Trimming cost V 6 bases and J 3 bases; bases outside gene matches: 4. Germline CDR1 reads MNHNY; CDR2 reads SVGAGI (reference sequence). The CDR3 consists of 14 residues. CDR3 residues: CASRYGTSGYEQYF. DNA for the CDR3: TGTGCCAGCAGATACGGGACTAGCGGCTACGAGCAGTACTTC.

CDR3 residues: CASGTGAYEQYF. The CDR3 coding sequence is TGTGCATCCGGGACAGGGGCTTACGAGCAGTACTTC. The J gene is TRBJ2-7, the V gene TRBV6-6; TRBD1 aligns across 10 bases. Germline V lookup: CDR1 MNHNY, CDR2 SVGAGI (reference sequence). This CDR3 region has 12 residues.

This clone has just one count. The chain carries TRBV5-4 and TRBJ2-1; 8 nucleotides line up with TRBD1. Germline-derived CDR1 and CDR2 are SGHNT and YYREEE (reference sequence). V shed 2 bases, J shed 1 base, and the junction held 2 bases outside the gene matches. The CDR3 is 15 amino acids. CDR3 DNA sequence: TGTGCCAGCAGCTTAACAGGGGGATCCTACAATGAGCAGTTCTTC. Encoded protein: CASSLTGGSYNEQFF.

The rearrangement links TRBV7-3 to TRBJ2-2; TRBD1 is a possible D gene (5 bases). This CDR3 is 13 amino acids long. From germline, CDR1 is SGHTA and CDR2 FQGTGA. V gave up 2 bases and J gave up 9 bases, with 10 bases separating them. CDR3 region: CASSLGAGWELFF. In DNA, the CDR3 is TGTGCCAGCAGCTTAGGGGCAGGGTGGGAGCTGTTTTTT.

The chain employs TRBV28 and TRBJ2-7; either TRBD1 or TRBD2 may fit D (5 bases each). Germline loops: CDR1 MDHEN, CDR2 SYDVKM. V gave up 0 bases and J gave up 0 bases, with 9 bases separating them. This CDR3 is 15 amino acids long. CDR3 sequence reads: CASSLWGTVSYEQYF. CDR3 in DNA: TGTGCCAGCAGTTTATGGGGGACCGTCTCCTACGAGCAGTACTTC.

The rearrangement uses TRBV28 and TRBJ2-7, with TRBD1 matching 7 bases. The germline CDR1 and CDR2 sequences are MDHEN and SYDVKM. The CDR3 sequence is 14 residues long. V lost 8 bases to trimming and J lost 0 bases; unmatched junction nucleotides: 7. The DNA of the CDR3 is TGTGCCAGCCGTAAGGGGGCGAGCTCCTACGAGCAGTACTTC. Its protein is CASRKGASSYEQYF.

The chain recombines TRBV30 with TRBJ1-4, with D hard to call. CDR1 GTSNPN and CDR2 SVGIG come from the germline V gene (reference sequence). The CDR3 spans 11 residues. V gave up 8 bases and J gave up 1 base, with 5 bases separating them. The CDR3 region has the DNA TGTGCCGGTTTAACTAATGAAAAACTGTTTTTT. Translated, it gives CAGLTNEKLFF.

The rearrangement links TRBV9 to TRBJ1-2, with 7 nucleotides matching TRBD1. This CDR3 spans 13 amino acids. J gave up 3 bases and V 3 bases, and 2 bases lay outside the gene matches. Looked up from germline, CDR1 is SGDLS and CDR2 is YYNGEE. The CDR3 protein is CASSGQGYYGYTF. The DNA for the CDR3 is TGTGCCAGCAGCGGACAGGGTTACTATGGCTACACCTTC.

V gene TRBV28 combines with J gene TRBJ1-2; the D is unclear. Per the germline V gene, CDR1 is MDHEN and CDR2 is SYDVKM. V was cut by 6 bases and J by 8 bases, with 13 bases left in between. This CDR3 has 12 amino acids. Written as DNA, the CDR3 is TGTGCCAGCAGCAGTACGGGAGACGGCTACACCTTC. It encodes CASSSTGDGYTF.

This chain connects TRBV5-1 to TRBJ1-1; tentative D call: TRBD1 (6 bases). Germline V gene sequence: CDR1 SGHRS, CDR2 YFSETQ. This CDR3 is 16 amino acids long. Trimming stripped 3 bases from V and 3 bases from J, with 18 bases between. CDR3 in DNA: TGCGCCAGCAGCTCCCGGAGGGGGTCAGAAGACACTGAAGCTTTCTTT. This codes for CASSSRRGSEDTEAFF.

In DNA, the CDR3 is TGTGCCAGCAATGTACTGGGCGTCGACCACCCTTTAAAGAACACTGAAGCTTTCTTT. Residues: CASNVLGVDHPLKNTEAFF. The rearrangement joins TRBV2 to TRBJ1-1; D is unresolved. The V and J ends lost 7 bases and 1 base respectively, with 28 bases between them. The CDR3 runs to 19 residues. CDR1 is SNHLY and CDR2 is FYNNEI in the germline V gene.

The rearrangement uses TRBV5-1 and TRBJ2-3; unclear D gene. V lost 0 bases and J lost 3, with 5 bases in between. The CDR3 runs to 13 residues. Germline V gene sequence: CDR1 SGHRS, CDR2 YFSETQ. The CDR3 sequence is CASSLAGTDTQYF. Written as DNA, the CDR3 is TGCGCCAGCAGCTTGGCCGGGACAGATACGCAGTATTTT.

The genes are TRBV9 and TRBJ1-6; 7 bases align to TRBD1. Germline V gives CDR1 SGDLS, CDR2 YYNGEE. With 2 bases clipped from V and 10 bases from J, the junction kept 6 bases outside the gene matches. The CDR3 length is 14 residues. The CDR3 region is CASSVDRVGSPLHF. The CDR3 DNA reads TGTGCCAGCAGCGTTGACAGGGTTGGATCACCCCTCCACTTT.

This rearrangement joins TRBV7-9 to TRBJ2-3; tentatively, D is TRBD2 (5 bases). The V gene lost 4 bases and the J gene lost 0 bases, with 5 bases spanning the gap. The CDR3 runs 13 residues. Germline CDR1 and CDR2: SEHNR and FQNEAQ (reference sequence). The CDR3 sequence: CASSSGSTDTQYF. The CDR3 region has the DNA TGTGCCAGCAGCTCGGGGAGCACAGATACGCAGTATTTT.

The CDR3 bases are TGTGCCAGTAGTTCCGGGACAGGGGAACCTAGCAATCAGCCCCAGCATTTT. Translation: CASSSGTGEPSNQPQHF. This sequence joins TRBV19 and TRBJ1-5, with 10 nucleotides matching TRBD1. This CDR3 spans 17 amino acids. Per germline, CDR1 LNHDA and CDR2 SQIVND (reference sequence). V lost 5 bases to trimming and J lost 0 bases; unmatched junction nucleotides: 7.

V usage is TRBV19 and J usage is TRBJ2-3; no clear D gene. Germline CDR1 LNHDA, CDR2 SQIVND (reference sequence). The ends were cut back, 8 bases at V and 0 bases at J, with 18 bases in the middle. The CDR3 is 16 residues long. The DNA of the CDR3 is TGTGCCAGTGCTCCCCTCCACGGAACTAGCACAGATACGCAGTATTTT. Translated: CASAPLHGTSTDTQYF.

Here the CDR3 reads CASSSSGTSSDTQYF. The CDR3 DNA reads as TGTGCCAGCAGCTCATCCGGGACTAGCTCAGATACGCAGTATTTT. The V call is TRBV9, the J call TRBJ2-3, with 9 bases matching TRBD2. This CDR3 has 15 amino acids. Per the germline V gene, CDR1 is SGDLS and CDR2 is YYNGEE. V shed 4 bases and J 4 bases; nucleotides not matched to a gene: 7.

The V gene is TRBV19, the J gene TRBJ2-1, with 7 positions matching TRBD2. The V gene's germline CDR1 is LNHDA and CDR2 SQIVND (reference sequence). V dropped 5 bases and J dropped 2; count of bases not matched to a gene: 9. This CDR3 has 16 amino acids. CDR3 protein: CASSDTGLQAYNEQFF. In DNA, the CDR3 is TGTGCCAGTAGTGATACGGGACTACAGGCCTACAATGAGCAGTTCTTC.

The chain couples TRBV19 to TRBJ1-5; D unresolved. Trimming took off 7 bases at V and 1 base at J, with 14 bases between the two ends. The length of the CDR3 is 15 residues. Germline V gene sequence: CDR1 LNHDA, CDR2 SQIVND (reference sequence). CDR3 sequence reads: CASNPTFTSNQPQHF. The DNA of the CDR3 is TGTGCCAGTAACCCGACATTTACCAGCAATCAGCCCCAGCATTTT.

This rearrangement joins TRBV6-1 to TRBJ2-7, with D maybe TRBD1 (5 bases). The V gene's germline CDR1 is MNHNS and CDR2 SASEGT. Trimming cost V 5 bases and J 6 bases, with 17 bases left between them. The CDR3 spans 14 residues. Here the CDR3 DNA reads TGTGCCAGCAGTCCTCAGATAGCAGGGTTCGAGCAGTACTTC. Translation gives CASSPQIAGFEQYF.

A few counts support this clone. J is TRBJ2-7 and V is TRBV5-1; D is tentatively TRBD1 or TRBD2 (8 bases each). V lost 4 bases to trimming and J lost 0 bases, with 17 bases between them. The CDR3 extends over 16 amino acids. Per germline, CDR1 SGHRS and CDR2 YFSETQ. CDR3 in amino acids: CASSPGRDRSSYEQYF. As DNA, the CDR3 is TGCGCCAGCAGCCCCGGGAGGGACAGGAGCTCCTACGAGCAGTACTTC.

This chain connects TRBV14 to TRBJ2-5, with D perhaps TRBD1 (5 bases). Trimming took off 3 bases at V and 5 bases at J, with 13 bases between the two ends. Per germline, CDR1 SGHDN and CDR2 FVKESK. The CDR3 sequence is 14 residues long. CDR3 protein: CASSHLTERETQYF. As DNA, the CDR3 is TGTGCCAGCAGCCATCTGACAGAGAGGGAGACCCAGTACTTC.

V is TRBV19 and J is TRBJ2-3, with 8 positions matching TRBD1. CDR3 size: 15 residues. The V gene's germline CDR1 is LNHDA and CDR2 SQIVND (reference sequence). The J segment lost 6 bases and the V segment lost 5 bases, leaving 10 bases of the junction unmatched. The CDR3 loop reads CASSLRTGNRDTQYF. CDR3 DNA sequence: TGTGCCAGTAGTCTCCGGACAGGGAACAGGGATACGCAGTATTTT.

This chain connects TRBV27 to TRBJ2-2; the D is unclear. The CDR3 runs 14 residues. In germline, CDR1 is MNHEY, CDR2 SMNVEV (reference sequence). Trimming removed 2 bases from V and 4 bases from J, with 8 bases in between. CDR3 in amino acids: CASSLKVLTGELFF. The CDR3 nucleotides are TGTGCCAGCAGTTTAAAGGTTCTCACCGGGGAGCTGTTTTTT.

The rearrangement uses TRBV5-4 and TRBJ2-7; 13 bases are shared with TRBD2. Per the germline V gene, CDR1 is SGHNT and CDR2 is YYREEE (reference sequence). J was trimmed by 2 bases and V by 3 bases; bases with no gene match: 2. The CDR3 spans 15 residues. The CDR3 nucleotides read TGTGCCAGCAGCTCGGGACTAGCGGGACCCTACGAGCAGTACTTC. This codes for CASSSGLAGPYEQYF.

This chain uses TRBV28 with TRBJ1-3; no clear D. Trimming took 7 bases from V and 2 from J, leaving 12 bases between them. CDR1 and CDR2 (germline): MDHEN, SYDVKM. The CDR3 extends over 14 amino acids. The chain's CDR3 is CASIRQVPGNTIYF. CDR3 coding DNA: TGTGCCAGCATCCGGCAGGTCCCTGGAAACACCATATATTTT.

The genes are TRBV11-2 and TRBJ2-1, with a tentative D call TRBD2 (5 bases). Per germline, CDR1 SGHAT and CDR2 FQNNGV. This CDR3 has 14 amino acids. V was pared by 0 bases and J by 6 bases, with 9 bases between. The CDR3 nucleotides read TGTGCCAGCAGCTTAGAATTAGCGCTCAATGAGCAGTTCTTC. It encodes CASSLELALNEQFF.

This clone was observed once. The gene calls are TRBV11-2 and TRBJ2-1; 13 nucleotides align to TRBD2. The junction had 7 bases not matched to a gene; V was cut back by 0 bases and J by 14 bases. Germline CDR1 and CDR2: SGHAT and FQNNGV. The CDR3 spans 15 residues. CDR3 loop: CASSLEGSGTSGKFF. CDR3 bases: TGTGCCAGCAGCTTAGAAGGGTCCGGGACTAGCGGGAAGTTCTTC.